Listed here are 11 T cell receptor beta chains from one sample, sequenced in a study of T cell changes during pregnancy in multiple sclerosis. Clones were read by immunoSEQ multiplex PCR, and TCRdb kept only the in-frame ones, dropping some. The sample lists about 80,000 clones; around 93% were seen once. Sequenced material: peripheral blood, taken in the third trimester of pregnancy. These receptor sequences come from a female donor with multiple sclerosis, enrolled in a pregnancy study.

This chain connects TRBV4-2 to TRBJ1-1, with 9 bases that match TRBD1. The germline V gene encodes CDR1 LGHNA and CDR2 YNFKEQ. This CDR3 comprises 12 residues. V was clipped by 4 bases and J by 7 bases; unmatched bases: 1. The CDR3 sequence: CASSRDRVEAFF. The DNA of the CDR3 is TGTGCCAGCAGCCGGGACAGGGTTGAAGCTTTCTTT.

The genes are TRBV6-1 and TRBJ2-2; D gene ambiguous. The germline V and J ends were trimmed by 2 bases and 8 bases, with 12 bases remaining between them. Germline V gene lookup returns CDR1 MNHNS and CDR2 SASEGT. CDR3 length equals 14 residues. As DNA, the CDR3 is TGTGCCAGCAGTGAAAGTACCCCAGTTGGGGAGCTGTTTTTT. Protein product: CASSESTPVGELFF.

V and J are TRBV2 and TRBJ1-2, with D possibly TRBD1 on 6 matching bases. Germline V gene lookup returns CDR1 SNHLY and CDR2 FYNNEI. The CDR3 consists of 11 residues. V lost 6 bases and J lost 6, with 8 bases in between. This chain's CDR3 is CASRTGNGYTF. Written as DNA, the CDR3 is TGTGCCAGCAGAACAGGGAATGGCTACACCTTC.

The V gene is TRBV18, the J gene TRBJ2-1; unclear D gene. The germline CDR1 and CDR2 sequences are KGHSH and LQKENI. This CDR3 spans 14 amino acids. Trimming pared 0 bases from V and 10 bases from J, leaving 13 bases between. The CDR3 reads CASSPPGATVEQFF. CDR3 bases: TGTGCCAGCTCACCACCGGGCGCCACGGTAGAGCAGTTCTTC.

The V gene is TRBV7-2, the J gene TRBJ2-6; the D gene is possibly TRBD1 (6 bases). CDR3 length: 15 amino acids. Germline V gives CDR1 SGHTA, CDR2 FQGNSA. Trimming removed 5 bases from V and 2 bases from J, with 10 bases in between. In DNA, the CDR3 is TGTGCCAGCAGCCCTGGGGGCGCTGGGGCCAACGTCCTGACTTTC. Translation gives CASSPGGAGANVLTF.

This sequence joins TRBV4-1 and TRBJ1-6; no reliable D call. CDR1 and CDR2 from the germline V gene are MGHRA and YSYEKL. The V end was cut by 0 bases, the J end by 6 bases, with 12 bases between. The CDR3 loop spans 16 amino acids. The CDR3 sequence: CASSQDWAEINSPLHF. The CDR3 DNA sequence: TGCGCCAGCAGCCAAGATTGGGCAGAGATTAATTCACCCCTCCACTTT.

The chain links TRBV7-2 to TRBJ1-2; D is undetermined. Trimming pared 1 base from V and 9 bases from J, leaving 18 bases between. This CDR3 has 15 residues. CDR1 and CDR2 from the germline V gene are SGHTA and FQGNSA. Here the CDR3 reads CASSLDPRTGGRYTF. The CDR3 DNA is TGTGCCAGCAGCTTAGACCCCCGGACGGGAGGGCGCTACACCTTC. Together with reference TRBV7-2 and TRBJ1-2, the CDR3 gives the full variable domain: GAGVSQSPSNKVTEKGKDVELRCDPISGHTALYWYRQSLGQGLEFLIYFQGNSAPDKSGLPSDRFSAERTGGSVSTLTIQRTQQEDSAVYLCASSLDPRTGGRYTFGSGTRLTVV.

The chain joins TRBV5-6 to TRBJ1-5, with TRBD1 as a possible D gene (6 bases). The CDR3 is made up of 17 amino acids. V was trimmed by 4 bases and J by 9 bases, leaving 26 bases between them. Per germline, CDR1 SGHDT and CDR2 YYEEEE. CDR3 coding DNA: TGTGCCAGCAGCCGTTTTACGGGGACAAAAGGGCCCCTGCCCCAGCATTTT. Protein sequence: CASSRFTGTKGPLPQHF.

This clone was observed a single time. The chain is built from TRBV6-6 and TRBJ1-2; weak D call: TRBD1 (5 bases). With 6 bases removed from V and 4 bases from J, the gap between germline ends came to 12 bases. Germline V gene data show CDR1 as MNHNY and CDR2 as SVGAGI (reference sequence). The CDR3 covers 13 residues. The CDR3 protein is CASSLGGGYGYTF. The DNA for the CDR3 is TGTGCCAGCAGCCTCGGGGGGGGCTATGGCTACACCTTC.

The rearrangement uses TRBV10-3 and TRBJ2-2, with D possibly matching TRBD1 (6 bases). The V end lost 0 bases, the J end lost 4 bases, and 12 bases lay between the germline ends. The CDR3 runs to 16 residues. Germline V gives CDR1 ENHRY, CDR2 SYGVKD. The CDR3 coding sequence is TGTGCCATCAGTGAGTCGAAACAGGGCTTCACCGGGGAGCTGTTTTTT. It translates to CAISESKQGFTGELFF.

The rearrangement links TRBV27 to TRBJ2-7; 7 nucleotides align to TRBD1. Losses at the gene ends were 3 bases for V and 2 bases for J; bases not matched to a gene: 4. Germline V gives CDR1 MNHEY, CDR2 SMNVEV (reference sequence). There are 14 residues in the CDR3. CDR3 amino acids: CASSFSRGTYEQYF. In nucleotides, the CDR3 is TGTGCCAGCAGTTTTAGCAGGGGGACCTACGAGCAGTACTTC.